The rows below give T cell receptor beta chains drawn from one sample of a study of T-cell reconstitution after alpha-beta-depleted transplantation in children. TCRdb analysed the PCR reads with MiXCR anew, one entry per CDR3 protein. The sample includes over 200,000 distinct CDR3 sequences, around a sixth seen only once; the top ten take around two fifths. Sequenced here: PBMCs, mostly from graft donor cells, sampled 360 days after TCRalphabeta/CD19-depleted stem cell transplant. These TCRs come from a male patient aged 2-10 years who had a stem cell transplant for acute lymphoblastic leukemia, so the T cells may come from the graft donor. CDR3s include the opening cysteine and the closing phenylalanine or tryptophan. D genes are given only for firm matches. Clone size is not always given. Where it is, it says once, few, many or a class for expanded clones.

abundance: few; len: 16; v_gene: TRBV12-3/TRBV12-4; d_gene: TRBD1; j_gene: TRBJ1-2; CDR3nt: TGTGCCAGCAGTGCCCTCGAAGGGGGCCCTCCCTATGGCTACACCTTC; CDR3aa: CASSALEGGPPYGYTF
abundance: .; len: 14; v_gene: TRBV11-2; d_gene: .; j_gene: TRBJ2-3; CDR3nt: TGTGCCAGCAGCCCCCAGGGACTCACAGATACGCAGTATTTT; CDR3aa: CASSPQGLTDTQYF
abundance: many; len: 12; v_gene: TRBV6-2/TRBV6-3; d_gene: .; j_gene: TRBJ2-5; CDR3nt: TGTGCCAGCAGTTACGACCAAGAGACCCAGTACTTC; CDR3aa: CASSYDQETQYF
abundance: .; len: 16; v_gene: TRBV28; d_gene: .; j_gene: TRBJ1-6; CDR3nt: TGTGCCAGCACCCAATACGGCACGGCCTATAATTCACCCCTCCACTTT; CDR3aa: CASTQYGTAYNSPLHF
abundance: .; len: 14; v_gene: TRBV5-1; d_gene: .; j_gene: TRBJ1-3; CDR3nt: TGCGCCAGCAGCCAGGACAGTCCTGGAAACACCATATATTTT; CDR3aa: CASSQDSPGNTIYF
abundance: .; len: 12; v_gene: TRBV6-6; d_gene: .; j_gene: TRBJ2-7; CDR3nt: TGTGCCAGCAGTTACTCGACGGTCGAGCAGTACTTC; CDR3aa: CASSYSTVEQYF
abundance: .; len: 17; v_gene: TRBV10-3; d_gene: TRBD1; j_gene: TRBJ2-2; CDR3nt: TGTGCCATCAGTGACCCGGGACAGGGTCGGTGGACCGGGGAGCTGTTTTTT; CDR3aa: CAISDPGQGRWTGELFF
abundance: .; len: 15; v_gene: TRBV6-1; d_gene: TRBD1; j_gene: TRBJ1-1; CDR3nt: TGTGCCAGCAGTCGGACGGACAGGGGGCCAACTGAAGCTTTCTTT; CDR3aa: CASSRTDRGPTEAFF
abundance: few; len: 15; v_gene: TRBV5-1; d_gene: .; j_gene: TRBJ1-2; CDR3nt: TGCGCCAGCAGCTCCGAAACGGGAACACTTAATGGCTACACCTTC; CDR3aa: CASSSETGTLNGYTF
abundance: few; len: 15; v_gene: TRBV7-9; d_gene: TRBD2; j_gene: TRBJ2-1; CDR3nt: TGTGCCAGCAGCCTGACCGGGACTACACACAATGAGCAGTTCTTC; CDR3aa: CASSLTGTTHNEQFF
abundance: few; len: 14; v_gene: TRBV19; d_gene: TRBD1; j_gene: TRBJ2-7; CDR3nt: TGTGCCAGTAGTATAGGTCAGGGGGTCCACGAGCAGTACTTC; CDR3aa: CASSIGQGVHEQYF
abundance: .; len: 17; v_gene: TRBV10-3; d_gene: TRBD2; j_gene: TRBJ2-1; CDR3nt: TGTGCCATCAGTCGACCCCCTAGCGGGGGACCCTACAATGAGCAGTTCTTC; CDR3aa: CAISRPPSGGPYNEQFF
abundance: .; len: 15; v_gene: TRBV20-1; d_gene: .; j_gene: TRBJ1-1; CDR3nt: TGCAGTGCTAGAGATCCGTCATCCATGAACACTGAAGCTTTCTTT; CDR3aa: CSARDPSSMNTEAFF
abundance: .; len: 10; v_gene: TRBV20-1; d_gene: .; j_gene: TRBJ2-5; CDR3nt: TGCAGTGCCGTCCGAGAGACCCAGTACTTC; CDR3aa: CSAVRETQYF
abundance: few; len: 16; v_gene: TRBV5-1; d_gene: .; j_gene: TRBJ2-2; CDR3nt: TGCGCCAGCAGCACCGTGATGGACAAAAACACCGGGGAGCTGTTTTTT; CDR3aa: CASSTVMDKNTGELFF
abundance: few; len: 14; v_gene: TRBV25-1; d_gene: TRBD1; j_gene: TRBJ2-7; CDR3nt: TGTGCCAGCAGTGAAAGGGGACAGGGCTACGAGCAGTACTTC; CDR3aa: CASSERGQGYEQYF
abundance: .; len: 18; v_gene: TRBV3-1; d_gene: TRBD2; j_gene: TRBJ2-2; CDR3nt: TGTGCCAGCAGCCACCGAAAGATGGGACTAGCGGACACCGGGGAGCTGTTTTTT; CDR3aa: CASSHRKMGLADTGELFF
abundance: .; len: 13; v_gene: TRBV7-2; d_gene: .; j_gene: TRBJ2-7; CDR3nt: TGTGCCAGCAGCTTAGTAGCCCAGTACGAGCAGTACTTC; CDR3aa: CASSLVAQYEQYF
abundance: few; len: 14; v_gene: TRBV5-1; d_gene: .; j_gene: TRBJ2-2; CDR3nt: TGCGCCAGCAGCGGGGTCATCGGCACCGGGGAGCTGTTTTTT; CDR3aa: CASSGVIGTGELFF
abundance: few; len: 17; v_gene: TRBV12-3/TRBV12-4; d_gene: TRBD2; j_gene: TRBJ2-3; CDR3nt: TGTGCCAGCAGTAGAGGACTAGCGGGGGTTGGGACAGATACGCAGTATTTT; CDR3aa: CASSRGLAGVGTDTQYF
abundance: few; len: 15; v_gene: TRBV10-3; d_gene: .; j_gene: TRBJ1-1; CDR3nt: TGTGCCATCAGTCGAGCCGGGACTTCGAACACTGAAGCTTTCTTT; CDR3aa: CAISRAGTSNTEAFF
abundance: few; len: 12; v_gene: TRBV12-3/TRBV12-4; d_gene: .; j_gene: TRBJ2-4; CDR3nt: TGTGCCAGCAGTTTTTCGGCAAACATTCAGTACTTC; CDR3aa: CASSFSANIQYF
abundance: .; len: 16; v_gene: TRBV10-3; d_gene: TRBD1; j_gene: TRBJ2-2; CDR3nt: TGTGCCATCAGAGAGAGCCCCGACAGGGCCACCGGGGAGCTGTTTTTT; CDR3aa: CAIRESPDRATGELFF
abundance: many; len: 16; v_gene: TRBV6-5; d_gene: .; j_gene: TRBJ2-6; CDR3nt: TGTGCCAGCAGTTACCCCACGACGGCTGGGGCCAACGTCCTGACTTTC; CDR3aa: CASSYPTTAGANVLTF